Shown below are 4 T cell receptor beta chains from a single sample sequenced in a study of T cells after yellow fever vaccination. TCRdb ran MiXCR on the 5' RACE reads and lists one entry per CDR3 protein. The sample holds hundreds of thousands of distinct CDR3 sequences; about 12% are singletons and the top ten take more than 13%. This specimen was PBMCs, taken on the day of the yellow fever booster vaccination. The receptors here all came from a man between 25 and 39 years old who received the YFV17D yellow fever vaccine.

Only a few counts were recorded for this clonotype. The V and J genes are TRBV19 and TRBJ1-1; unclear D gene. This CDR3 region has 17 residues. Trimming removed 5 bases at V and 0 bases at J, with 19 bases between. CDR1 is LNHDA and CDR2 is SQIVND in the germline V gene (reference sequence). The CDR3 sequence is CASSDRSPLGMNTEAFF. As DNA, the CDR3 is TGTGCCAGTAGTGATCGGAGCCCCTTGGGAATGAACACTGAAGCTTTCTTT.

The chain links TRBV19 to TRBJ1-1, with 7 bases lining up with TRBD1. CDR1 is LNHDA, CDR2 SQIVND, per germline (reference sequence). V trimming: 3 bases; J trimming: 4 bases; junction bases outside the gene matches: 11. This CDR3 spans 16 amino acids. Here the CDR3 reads CASSIGVGGGVTEAFF. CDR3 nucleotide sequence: TGTGCCAGTAGTATCGGGGTGGGAGGGGGCGTCACTGAAGCTTTCTTT. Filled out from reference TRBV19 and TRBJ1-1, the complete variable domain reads DGGITQSPKYLFRKEGQNVTLSCEQNLNHDAMYWYRQDPGQGLRLIYYSQIVNDFQKGDIAEGYSVSREKKESFPLTVTSAQKNPTAFYLCASSIGVGGGVTEAFFGQGTRLTVV.

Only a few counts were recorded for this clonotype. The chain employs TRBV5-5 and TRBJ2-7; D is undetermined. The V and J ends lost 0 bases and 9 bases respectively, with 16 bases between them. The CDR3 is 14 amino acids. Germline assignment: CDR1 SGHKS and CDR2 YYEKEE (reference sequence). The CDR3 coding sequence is TGTGCCAGCAGCTTGGCGGGCACCAGTAATCGGCAGTACTTC. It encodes CASSLAGTSNRQYF.

The CDR3 here is CASMMTSGPQWNEQFF. The CDR3, as DNA: TGCGCCAGCATGATGACTAGCGGGCCTCAATGGAATGAGCAGTTCTTC. The chain is built from TRBV5-1 and TRBJ2-1; 10 bases align to TRBD2. Germline CDR1 reads SGHRS; CDR2 reads YFSETQ. The CDR3 totals 16 residues. Trimming at V came to 6 bases and at J to 7 bases, leaving 13 bases not matched to a gene.